The 21 T cell receptor beta chains below come from one sample, sequenced in a study of blood T cell repertoires in COVID-19. TCRdb's copy holds only in-frame clones and misses some; the assay was immunoSEQ multiplex PCR. There are approximately 200,000 clones in the sample; around four fifths occur only once, and around a tenth lies in the top ten. Source material: PBMCs or T cells enriched from blood (not recorded which). The receptor source for this set is a man between 35 and 55 years old who had recovered from COVID-19.

J is TRBJ2-1 and V is TRBV4-2; TRBD2 agrees at 11 bases. The V and J ends lost 1 base and 5 bases, in that order; junction bases with no gene match: 7. Per germline, CDR1 LGHNA and CDR2 YNFKEQ. This CDR3 comprises 17 residues. CDR3 in DNA: TGTGCCAGCAGCCAAGGATCGTGGGGACTAGCGGACAATGAGCAGTTCTTC. The encoded protein is CASSQGSWGLADNEQFF.

The chain carries TRBV2 and TRBJ1-5; D remains unclear. The CDR3 sequence is 13 residues long. Trimming pared 7 bases from V and 2 bases from J, leaving 9 bases between. The germline gives CDR1 SNHLY, CDR2 FYNNEI. DNA of the CDR3: TGTGCCAGCATGGGAGTCGGCAATCAGCCCCAGCATTTT. Protein: CASMGVGNQPQHF.

As to this clone: Mismatch with germline at one junction end may stem from a read error. The chain employs TRBV13 and TRBJ1-1; 7 bases map to TRBD1. Germline V gene lookup returns CDR1 PRHDT and CDR2 FYEKMQ (reference sequence). The CDR3 covers 16 residues. The CDR3 spells CASSLGRTGMNTEAFF. The DNA of the CDR3 is TGTGCCAGCAGCCTAGGGAGGACAGGCATGAACACTGAAGCTTTCTTT. The full variable domain, with the rest looked up from reference TRBV13 and TRBJ1-1, is AAGVIQSPRHLIKEKRETATLKCYPIPRHDTVYWYQQGPGQDPQFLISFYEKMQSDKGSIPDRFSAQQFSDYHSELNMSSLELGDSALYFCASSLGRTGMNTEAFFGQGTRLTVV.

The V and J genes are TRBV6-4 and TRBJ1-3; no definite D call. The CDR3 sequence is 16 residues long. V was cut by 2 bases and J by 4 bases, with 15 bases left in between. Germline assignment: CDR1 MRHNA and CDR2 SNTAGT. CDR3 sequence reads: CASSDPRRGLGNTIYF. CDR3 DNA sequence: TGTGCCAGCAGTGACCCCCGCCGAGGATTGGGAAACACCATATATTTT.

This clone turned up a few times. This rearrangement joins TRBV7-3 to TRBJ2-7; D might be TRBD1 (7 bases). The CDR3 extends over 14 amino acids. V was clipped by 5 bases and J by 5 bases, with 16 bases between them. Germline loops: CDR1 SGHTA, CDR2 FQGTGA. The chain's CDR3 is CASSPGGSENEQYF. The CDR3 region has the DNA TGTGCCAGCAGCCCAGGGGGGAGTGAAAACGAGCAGTACTTC.

This chain links TRBV7-3 with TRBJ2-7; 9 bases agree with TRBD2. Germline-derived CDR1 and CDR2 are SGHTA and FQGTGA. After removal of 1 base from V and 7 bases from J, the junction contained 5 bases not matched to a gene. The CDR3 length is 14 residues. DNA for the CDR3: TGTGCCAGCAGCTTAATAGCGGGGGAGAAGGAGCAGTACTTC. Residues: CASSLIAGEKEQYF. The whole variable domain, remainder taken from reference TRBV7-3 and TRBJ2-7, is GAGVSQTPSNKVTEKGKYVELRCDPISGHTALYWYRQSLGQGPEFLIYFQGTGAADDSGLPNDRFFAVRPEGSVSTLKIQRTERGDSAVYLCASSLIAGEKEQYFGPGTRLTVT.

The chain links TRBV14 to TRBJ2-7; 14 nucleotides match TRBD2. The germline CDR1 and CDR2 sequences are SGHDN and FVKESK. V lost 4 bases, J lost 4 bases, and 3 bases stayed unmatched. The CDR3 is 15 residues long. The DNA for the CDR3 is TGTGCCAGCAGCCTGACTAGCGGGGGGGCTTACGAGCAGTACTTC. Translated: CASSLTSGGAYEQYF. Based on the CDR3 plus reference TRBV14 and TRBJ2-7, the full variable domain is EAGVTQFPSHSVIEKGQTVTLRCDPISGHDNLYWYRRVMGKEIKFLLHFVKESKQDESGMPNNRFLAERTGGTYSTLKVQPAELEDSGVYFCASSLTSGGAYEQYFGPGTRLTVT.

The rearrangement joins TRBV9 to TRBJ2-1; TRBD2 is a possible D gene (7 bases). The germline V gene encodes CDR1 SGDLS and CDR2 YYNGEE. The V end was cut by 4 bases, the J end by 3 bases, with 17 bases between. The CDR3 covers 16 residues. The CDR3 loop is CASSPGGGGIYNEQFF. The CDR3 DNA reads TGTGCCAGCAGCCCCGGGGGCGGGGGAATCTACAATGAGCAGTTCTTC.

V usage is TRBV30 and J usage is TRBJ1-2; D uncertain. Germline CDR1 and CDR2: GTSNPN and SVGIG (reference sequence). This CDR3 has 11 amino acids. V was clipped by 0 bases and J by 8 bases, with 7 bases between them. The CDR3 protein is CAWSVALGYTF. CDR3 coding DNA: TGTGCCTGGAGTGTAGCCCTGGGCTACACCTTC.

The chain links TRBV5-1 to TRBJ1-2, with 9 bases matching TRBD1. Germline trimming cut 6 bases from V and 4 bases from J; bases unmatched to any gene: 7. The CDR3 spans 14 residues. Germline-derived CDR1 and CDR2 are SGHRS and YFSETQ. DNA for the CDR3: TGCGCCAGCAAAGGGGGGACAGGGATCTATGGCTACACCTTC. Protein: CASKGGTGIYGYTF.

V usage is TRBV2 and J usage is TRBJ1-5; 8 positions agree with TRBD1. V lost 4 bases and J lost 1; bases outside the gene matches: 3. There are 15 residues in the CDR3. Germline assignment: CDR1 SNHLY and CDR2 FYNNEI. This chain's CDR3 is CASSGQGTSNQPQHF. DNA of the CDR3: TGTGCCAGCAGTGGACAGGGGACAAGCAATCAGCCCCAGCATTTT. The full variable domain, in which reference TRBV2 and TRBJ1-5 provide the parts outside the CDR3, is EPEVTQTPSHQVTQMGQEVILRCVPISNHLYFYWYRQILGQKVEFLVSFYNNEISEKSEIFDDQFSVERPDGSNFTLKIRSTKLEDSAMYFCASSGQGTSNQPQHFGDGTRLSIL.

This rearrangement joins TRBV6-4 to TRBJ1-5; D uncertain. V lost 5 bases, J lost 5 bases, and 13 bases lay in between. Germline V gene sequence: CDR1 MRHNA, CDR2 SNTAGT. The CDR3 length is 14 residues. The CDR3 DNA follows: TGTGCCAGCAGTCAAAACAGCCGAGATCAGCCCCAGCATTTT. Amino acid sequence: CASSQNSRDQPQHF.

The CDR3 reads CASSLTFYGYTF. For the CDR3, the DNA is TGTGCCAGCAGTTTAACTTTTTATGGCTACACCTTC. The V call is TRBV28, the J call TRBJ1-2; no reliable D call. Trimming took off 2 bases at V and 5 bases at J, with 6 bases between the two ends. The CDR3 extends over 12 amino acids. Per germline, CDR1 MDHEN and CDR2 SYDVKM.

The V gene is TRBV6-5, the J gene TRBJ1-2; 8 bases match TRBD1. CDR1 is MNHEY, CDR2 SVGAGI, per germline. V gave up 7 bases and J gave up 2 bases; unmatched junction bases: 3. CDR3 size: 13 residues. CDR3 DNA sequence: TGTGCCAGCACAAACAGGGGGAACTATGGCTACACCTTC. As protein: CASTNRGNYGYTF.

This clone was seen a single time. The V and J genes are TRBV5-1 and TRBJ2-3, with D tentatively TRBD1 (6 bases). The length of the CDR3 is 12 residues. Germline CDR1 is SGHRS and CDR2 is YFSETQ. V shed 5 bases and J shed 10 bases, with 14 bases lying between them. CDR3 bases: TGCGCCAGCAGTACGGACAGTATGGCGCAGTATTTT. Amino acids: CASSTDSMAQYF.

The CDR3 sequence: CASRRAGTGAGELFF. The CDR3 DNA reads TGCGCCAGCAGGCGGGCCGGGACAGGGGCCGGGGAGCTGTTTTTT. The V call is TRBV5-1, the J call TRBJ2-2; 10 bases are a match to TRBD1. The CDR3 sequence is 15 residues long. The junction had 7 bases not matched to a gene; V was cut back by 5 bases and J by 6 bases. The V gene's germline CDR1 is SGHRS and CDR2 YFSETQ.

This clone was observed a few times. V gene TRBV7-9 combines with J gene TRBJ2-1; possible D gene TRBD2, 7 bases. CDR1 and CDR2 from the germline V gene are SEHNR and FQNEAQ (reference sequence). Trimming shortened V by 6 bases and J by 5 bases, and 17 bases separated the two germline ends. The CDR3 runs to 15 residues. The CDR3 bases are TGTGCCAGCAGAGCCGGGGGCGGGAGAAACAATGAGCAGTTCTTC. The encoded protein is CASRAGGGRNNEQFF.

The chain carries TRBV2 and TRBJ2-1; D not resolved. Between the trimmed V and J ends, which lost 7 bases and 0 bases, there was a span of 13 bases. Germline values: CDR1 SNHLY, CDR2 FYNNEI. The CDR3 is 15 amino acids. The CDR3 spells CASNPLTSSYNEQFF. As DNA, the CDR3 is TGTGCCAGCAACCCACTCACGAGCTCCTACAATGAGCAGTTCTTC.

The V call is TRBV10-3, the J call TRBJ2-1, with a tentative D call TRBD1 (6 bases). Looked up from germline, CDR1 is ENHRY and CDR2 is SYGVKD. This CDR3 has 12 amino acids. Trimming removed 6 bases at V and 8 bases at J, with 11 bases between. In nucleotides, the CDR3 is TGTGCCATCAGCCAACAGGGCGATGAGCAGTTCTTC. This gives the protein CAISQQGDEQFF.

The CDR3 spells CAISELGDNQPQHF. CDR3 in DNA: TGTGCCATCAGTGAGTTGGGCGACAATCAGCCCCAGCATTTT. This sequence joins TRBV10-3 and TRBJ1-5; D not certain. This CDR3 region has 14 residues. V was clipped by 1 base and J by 3 bases, with 7 bases between them. Germline CDR1 reads ENHRY; CDR2 reads SYGVKD.

This clone came up a few times. The chain carries TRBV24-1 and TRBJ2-3; D possibly corresponds to TRBD2 (6 bases). V was shortened by 9 bases and J by 9 bases, with 12 bases between the two germline ends. Germline V CDR1 and CDR2: KGHDR, SFDVKD. This CDR3 contains 11 residues. DNA of the CDR3: TGTGCCACCGGCGGAGGGGACACGCAGTATTTT. Residues: CATGGGDTQYF.